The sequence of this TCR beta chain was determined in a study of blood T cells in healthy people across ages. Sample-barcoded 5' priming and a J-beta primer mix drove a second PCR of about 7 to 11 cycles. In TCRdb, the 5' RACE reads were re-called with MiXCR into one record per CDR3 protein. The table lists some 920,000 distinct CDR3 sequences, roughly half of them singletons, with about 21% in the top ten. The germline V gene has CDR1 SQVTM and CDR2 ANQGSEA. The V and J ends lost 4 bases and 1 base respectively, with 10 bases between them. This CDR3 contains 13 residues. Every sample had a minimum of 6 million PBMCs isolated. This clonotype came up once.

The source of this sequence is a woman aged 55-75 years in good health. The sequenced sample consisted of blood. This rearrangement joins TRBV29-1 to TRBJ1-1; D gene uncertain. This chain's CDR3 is CSVVLGRNTEAFF. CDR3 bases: TGCAGCGTTGTGTTGGGCAGGAACACTGAAGCTTTCTTT.